This T cell receptor beta chain was recorded in a study of blood T cell repertoires in COVID-19. Study information: Samples came from the United States, Italy and Spain, spanning acute and convalescent COVID-19. PBMCs, B-cell-depleted T cells, or T cells provided the cDNA or gDNA that made up the material.

While infection was still active, Seattle patients were enrolled and then followed longitudinally. Per the authors' pipeline: Reference gene primers were amplified, and this amplification served to estimate nucleated cell counts. Here immunoSEQ multiplex PCR was the method, and the copy in TCRdb shows in-frame clones only, minus some. V and J calls and clone size come straight from that table; D and trimming were deduced from the DNA. This table holds 150,000 to 250,000 clones, roughly 83% found once. Germline CDR1 and CDR2: MNHEY and SVGAGI. The V gene lost 6 bases and the J gene lost 7 bases, with 13 bases spanning the gap. This CDR3 is 13 amino acids long.

The V gene is TRBV6-5, the J gene TRBJ1-5; D uncertain. Material for sequencing was peripheral blood. This receptor was identified in a woman aged 40 to 50 with COVID-19, enrolled during active disease. CDR3 DNA sequence: TGTGCCAGCAGCCACCCCCCCGAGCAGCCCCAGCATTTT. Its translation: CASSHPPEQPQHF.